A selection of T cell receptor beta chains follows, all from one sample in a study of shared clonotypes between healthy human individuals. Profiling relied on immunoSEQ multiplex PCR, and the TCRdb table lists in-frame clones only, not all of them. Found here are around 1.1 million clones, around 82% of them singletons; the top ten hold more than 0.55%. Sequenced material: memory CD4+ T cells from PBMCs. Receptor source: a man aged 18 to 29 in good health. Some clones in this sample may be carry-over from other donors' samples. CDR3s include the opening cysteine and the closing phenylalanine or tryptophan. D genes are given only for firm matches. Expanded clones get a size class; other rows say once, few or many, or leave the size out.

v_call: TRBV7-2; d_call: NA; j_call: TRBJ2-1; clone_size: NA; cdr3_aa: CASSRITGIYNEQFF; cdr3_nt: TGTGCCAGCAGTAGAATAACGGGGATATACAATGAGCAGTTCTTC
v_call: TRBV28; d_call: NA; j_call: TRBJ1-2; clone_size: NA; cdr3_aa: CASSAFSNYGYTF; cdr3_nt: TGTGCCAGCAGCGCATTTTCTAACTATGGCTACACCTTC
v_call: TRBV7-9; d_call: NA; j_call: TRBJ2-3; clone_size: NA; cdr3_aa: CASSLVQPSTDTQYF; cdr3_nt: TGTGCCAGCAGCTTAGTACAGCCTAGCACAGATACGCAGTATTTT
v_call: TRBV11-2; d_call: TRBD2; j_call: TRBJ2-1; clone_size: once; cdr3_aa: CASSLFRLAGEGNEQFF; cdr3_nt: TGTGCCAGCAGCTTATTTAGGCTAGCGGGAGAAGGCAATGAGCAGTTCTTC
v_call: TRBV2; d_call: NA; j_call: TRBJ2-2; clone_size: NA; cdr3_aa: CASSGGGGRPGELFF; cdr3_nt: TGTGCCAGCAGTGGGGGCGGAGGCCGACCCGGGGAGCTGTTTTTT
v_call: TRBV29-1; d_call: NA; j_call: TRBJ2-7; clone_size: NA; cdr3_aa: CSVDRGAYEQYF; cdr3_nt: TGCAGCGTTGACAGGGGGGCCTACGAGCAGTACTTC
v_call: TRBV5-4; d_call: NA; j_call: TRBJ2-2; clone_size: NA; cdr3_aa: CASRRDSTGELFF; cdr3_nt: TGTGCCAGCAGACGGGACTCTACCGGGGAGCTGTTTTTT
v_call: TRBV5-1; d_call: NA; j_call: TRBJ2-1; clone_size: NA; cdr3_aa: CASSGGGLLSSYNEQFF; cdr3_nt: TGCGCCAGCAGCGGGGGCGGGCTTCTAAGCTCCTACAATGAGCAGTTCTTC
v_call: TRBV6-5; d_call: TRBD2; j_call: TRBJ2-5; clone_size: NA; cdr3_aa: CASSYASGSIETQYF; cdr3_nt: TGTGCCAGCAGTTACGCTAGCGGGAGCATAGAGACCCAGTACTTC
v_call: TRBV18; d_call: TRBD2; j_call: TRBJ2-1; clone_size: NA; cdr3_aa: CASSRLAGADNEQFF; cdr3_nt: TGTGCCAGCTCAAGACTAGCGGGGGCTGACAATGAGCAGTTCTTC
v_call: TRBV28; d_call: NA; j_call: TRBJ1-3; clone_size: NA; cdr3_aa: CASSSTASGNTIYF; cdr3_nt: TGTGCCAGCAGTTCGACAGCCTCTGGAAACACCATATATTTT
v_call: TRBV11-2; d_call: TRBD1; j_call: TRBJ2-7; clone_size: NA; cdr3_aa: CASSSLRGGSGGEQYF; cdr3_nt: TGTGCCAGCAGCTCCCTAAGAGGGGGCTCGGGCGGCGAGCAGTACTTC
v_call: TRBV6-6; d_call: NA; j_call: TRBJ1-2; clone_size: NA; cdr3_aa: CASSLAIGGSTF; cdr3_nt: TGTGCCAGCAGTTTAGCCATTGGGGGGTCCACCTTC
v_call: TRBV7-2; d_call: NA; j_call: TRBJ1-5; clone_size: few; cdr3_aa: CASSLDRSQPQHF; cdr3_nt: TGTGCCAGCAGCTTAGACAGGTCGCAGCCCCAGCATTTT
v_call: TRBV9; d_call: TRBD2; j_call: TRBJ2-1; clone_size: NA; cdr3_aa: CASSLRDYTYNEQFF; cdr3_nt: TGTGCCAGCAGCCTACGGGACTACACATACAATGAGCAGTTCTTC
v_call: TRBV19; d_call: NA; j_call: TRBJ1-5; clone_size: NA; cdr3_aa: CASSSTRDQPQHF; cdr3_nt: TGTGCCAGTAGTTCGACACGCGATCAGCCCCAGCATTTT
v_call: TRBV5-4; d_call: NA; j_call: TRBJ2-7; clone_size: NA; cdr3_aa: CASSLDISGRAEQYF; cdr3_nt: TGTGCCAGCAGCTTGGATATTTCTGGGCGGGCCGAGCAGTACTTC
v_call: TRBV7-6; d_call: NA; j_call: TRBJ2-1; clone_size: NA; cdr3_aa: CASSLGAAVYNEQFF; cdr3_nt: TGTGCCAGCAGCTTAGGTGCGGCAGTTTACAATGAGCAGTTCTTC
v_call: TRBV5-1; d_call: NA; j_call: TRBJ1-1; clone_size: NA; cdr3_aa: CASSLVGGVNTEAFF; cdr3_nt: TGCGCCAGCAGCTTGGTTGGAGGAGTGAACACTGAAGCTTTCTTT
v_call: TRBV7-3; d_call: NA; j_call: TRBJ2-3; clone_size: NA; cdr3_aa: CASSFGGSTDTQYF; cdr3_nt: TGTGCCAGCAGCTTCGGCGGGAGCACAGATACGCAGTATTTT
v_call: TRBV9; d_call: NA; j_call: TRBJ2-2; clone_size: few; cdr3_aa: CASSVDVRLDANTGELFF; cdr3_nt: TGTGCCAGCAGCGTAGACGTGCGTTTAGACGCGAACACCGGGGAGCTGTTTTTT
v_call: TRBV30; d_call: TRBD1; j_call: TRBJ1-5; clone_size: few; cdr3_aa: CAWGQGNQPQHF; cdr3_nt: TGTGCCTGGGGACAGGGGAATCAGCCCCAGCATTTT
v_call: TRBV28; d_call: NA; j_call: TRBJ2-2; clone_size: NA; cdr3_aa: CASKVPLHGELFF; cdr3_nt: TGTGCCAGCAAAGTCCCTCTTCACGGGGAGCTGTTTTTT
v_call: TRBV9; d_call: NA; j_call: TRBJ1-5; clone_size: NA; cdr3_aa: CASSVDWGASQPQHF; cdr3_nt: TGTGCCAGCAGCGTAGATTGGGGGGCTAGTCAGCCCCAGCATTTT
v_call: TRBV30; d_call: NA; j_call: TRBJ1-1; clone_size: NA; cdr3_aa: CAWSLLRWESTEAFF; cdr3_nt: TGTGCCTGGAGCCTACTCAGGTGGGAGTCCACTGAAGCTTTCTTT
v_call: TRBV6-5; d_call: NA; j_call: TRBJ1-1; clone_size: NA; cdr3_aa: CASSYGTGQLAFF; cdr3_nt: TGTGCCAGCAGTTACGGGACGGGACAACTAGCTTTCTTT
v_call: TRBV18; d_call: NA; j_call: TRBJ2-5; clone_size: NA; cdr3_aa: CASSPGGRAGGETQYF; cdr3_nt: TGTGCCAGCTCACCGGGAGGCAGGGCCGGCGGAGAGACCCAGTACTTC
v_call: TRBV5-1; d_call: TRBD2; j_call: TRBJ2-3; clone_size: NA; cdr3_aa: CASSYLAGLGTDTQYF; cdr3_nt: TGCGCCAGCAGCTACCTAGCGGGATTGGGAACAGATACGCAGTATTTT
v_call: TRBV25-1; d_call: NA; j_call: TRBJ1-1; clone_size: NA; cdr3_aa: CAGQDRRGVPLGNTEAFF; cdr3_nt: TGTGCCGGTCAGGATCGGCGGGGCGTCCCCCTTGGGAACACTGAAGCTTTCTTT
v_call: TRBV29-1; d_call: TRBD2; j_call: TRBJ2-5; clone_size: NA; cdr3_aa: CSVAPRGGQETQYF; cdr3_nt: TGCAGCGTTGCCCCCCGGGGGGGACAAGAGACCCAGTACTTC
v_call: TRBV29-1; d_call: TRBD2; j_call: TRBJ2-5; clone_size: NA; cdr3_aa: CSVEGTSKETQYF; cdr3_nt: TGCAGCGTTGAAGGGACTAGCAAAGAGACCCAGTACTTC
v_call: TRBV10-3; d_call: TRBD2; j_call: TRBJ2-3; clone_size: few; cdr3_aa: CAIEEGGSTDTQYF; cdr3_nt: TGTGCCATCGAGGAGGGAGGGAGCACAGATACGCAGTATTTT
v_call: TRBV7-3; d_call: NA; j_call: TRBJ2-1; clone_size: NA; cdr3_aa: CASSSGGEQFF; cdr3_nt: TGTGCCAGCAGCTCCGGTGGTGAGCAGTTCTTC
v_call: TRBV5-1; d_call: NA; j_call: TRBJ2-2; clone_size: NA; cdr3_aa: CASSLAAGTNTGELFF; cdr3_nt: TGCGCCAGCAGCTTGGCCGCGGGAACGAACACCGGGGAGCTGTTTTTT
v_call: TRBV18; d_call: NA; j_call: TRBJ1-1; clone_size: NA; cdr3_aa: CASSFVGGTEAFF; cdr3_nt: TGTGCCAGCTCATTTGTCGGGGGCACTGAAGCTTTCTTT
v_call: TRBV10-3; d_call: TRBD1; j_call: TRBJ2-3; clone_size: NA; cdr3_aa: CAIGQGADTQYF; cdr3_nt: TGTGCCATTGGACAGGGGGCAGATACGCAGTATTTT
v_call: TRBV11-2; d_call: TRBD2; j_call: TRBJ2-1; clone_size: NA; cdr3_aa: CASRTYGESGRRDNEQFF; cdr3_nt: TGTGCCAGCAGGACCTACGGGGAAAGCGGGAGGAGGGACAATGAGCAGTTCTTC
v_call: TRBV5-1; d_call: TRBD2; j_call: TRBJ2-1; clone_size: few; cdr3_aa: CASSGGLAGGISYNEQFF; cdr3_nt: TGCGCCAGCAGCGGGGGACTAGCGGGAGGAATTTCCTACAATGAGCAGTTCTTC
v_call: TRBV29-1; d_call: NA; j_call: TRBJ1-5; clone_size: NA; cdr3_aa: CSVEEGSGNQPQHF; cdr3_nt: TGCAGCGTCGAGGAGGGGAGTGGGAATCAGCCCCAGCATTTT
v_call: TRBV4-1; d_call: NA; j_call: TRBJ2-2; clone_size: few; cdr3_aa: CASSPGQTNTGELFF; cdr3_nt: TGCGCCAGCAGCCCGGGACAAACGAACACCGGGGAGCTGTTTTTT
v_call: TRBV4-2; d_call: NA; j_call: TRBJ2-2; clone_size: once; cdr3_aa: CASSQEDAGRPNTGELFF; cdr3_nt: TGTGCCAGCAGCCAAGAAGACGCCGGGCGGCCAAACACCGGGGAGCTGTTTTTT